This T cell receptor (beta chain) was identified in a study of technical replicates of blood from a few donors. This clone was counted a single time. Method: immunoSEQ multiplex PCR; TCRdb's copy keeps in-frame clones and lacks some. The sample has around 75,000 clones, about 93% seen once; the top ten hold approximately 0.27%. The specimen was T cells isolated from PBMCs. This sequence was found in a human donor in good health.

Written as DNA, the CDR3 is TGCGCCAGCCGTATCATTCTAGCGGAAGGACCCTACGAGCAGTACTTC. It is translated as CASRIILAEGPYEQYF. The chain is built from TRBV5-1 and TRBJ2-7; 7 nucleotides align to TRBD2. CDR3 length: 16 amino acids. Per germline, CDR1 SGHRS and CDR2 YFSETQ. The V gene end was trimmed by 7 bases and the J gene end by 2 bases; junction bases not matched to a gene: 15.